The T cell receptor (beta chain) under discussion was sequenced for a study of T cell repertoires in cytomegalovirus infection. Germline CDR1 is SGHVS and CDR2 is FQNEAQ. The length of the CDR3 is 16 residues. V shed 1 base and J 2 bases; nucleotides not matched to a gene: 5. TCRdb re-called the reads through MiXCR, storing one row per CDR3 protein. Among under 250,000 distinct CDR3 sequences, about 12% were seen once, and the ten largest hold approximately 1.6%. This clonotype was picked up many times. Sequences were obtained from PBMCs. V and J are TRBV7-8 and TRBJ2-7, with TRBD2 matching 10 bases. The sequence derives from a human donor in good health (CMV status not recorded). Some clones in this sample may be carry-over from other donors' samples. CDR3 in amino acids: CASSLGPSGRTYEQYF. The DNA of the CDR3 is TGTGCCAGCAGCTTAGGACCTAGCGGGAGAACCTACGAGCAGTACTTC.